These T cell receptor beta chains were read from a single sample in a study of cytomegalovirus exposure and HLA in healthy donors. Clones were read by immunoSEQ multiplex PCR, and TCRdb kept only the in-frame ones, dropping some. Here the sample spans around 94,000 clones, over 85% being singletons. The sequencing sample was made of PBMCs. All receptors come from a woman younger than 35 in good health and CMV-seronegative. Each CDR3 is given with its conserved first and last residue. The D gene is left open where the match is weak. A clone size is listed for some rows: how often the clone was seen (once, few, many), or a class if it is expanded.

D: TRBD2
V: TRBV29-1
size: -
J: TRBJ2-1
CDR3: CSVFRTSGMEQFF
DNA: TGCAGCGTATTCAGGACTAGCGGGATGGAGCAGTTCTTC

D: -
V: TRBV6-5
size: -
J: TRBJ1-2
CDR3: CASSYLGTNLNYGYTF
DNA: TGTGCCAGCAGTTACCTGGGGACTAACTTAAACTATGGCTACACCTTC

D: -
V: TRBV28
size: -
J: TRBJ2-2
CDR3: CASSTGKANTGELFF
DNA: TGTGCCAGTTCTACAGGGAAAGCGAACACCGGGGAGCTGTTTTTT

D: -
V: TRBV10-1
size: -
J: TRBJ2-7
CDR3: CASSSSSYEQYF
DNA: TGCGCCAGCAGTTCCAGCTCCTACGAGCAGTACTTC

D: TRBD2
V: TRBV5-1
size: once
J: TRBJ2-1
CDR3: CASSETSGSGNEQFF
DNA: TGCGCCAGCAGCGAGACTAGCGGGAGTGGGAATGAGCAGTTCTTC

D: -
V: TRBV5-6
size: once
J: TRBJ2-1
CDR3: CASSYRVERIPPRYEQFF
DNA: TGTGCCAGCAGCTACCGGGTGGAGCGAATCCCCCCCCGGTATGAGCAGTTCTTC

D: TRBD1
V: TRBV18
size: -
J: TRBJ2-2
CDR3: CASSPDTGVYTGELFF
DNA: TGTGCCAGCTCACCAGACACAGGGGTTTACACCGGGGAGCTGTTTTTT

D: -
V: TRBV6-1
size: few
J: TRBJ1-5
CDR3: CASSDRTEGNQPQHF
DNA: TGTGCCAGCAGTGACAGGACAGAGGGCAATCAGCCCCAGCATTTT

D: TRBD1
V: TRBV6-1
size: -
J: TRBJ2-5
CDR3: CASSAAGTAQETQYF
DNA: TGTGCCAGCAGCGCCGCCGGGACAGCTCAAGAGACCCAGTACTTC

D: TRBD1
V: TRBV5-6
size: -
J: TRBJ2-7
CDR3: CASSLDRGLREQYF
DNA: TGTGCCAGCAGCTTAGACAGGGGGCTGCGCGAGCAGTACTTC

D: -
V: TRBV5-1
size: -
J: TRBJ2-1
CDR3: CASSFLPPSDEQFF
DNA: TGCGCCAGCAGCTTCCTACCGCCTAGCGATGAGCAGTTCTTC

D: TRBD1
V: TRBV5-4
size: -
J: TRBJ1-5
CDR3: CASSRDRERQPQHF
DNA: TGTGCCAGCAGCAGGGACAGGGAGAGACAGCCCCAGCATTTT

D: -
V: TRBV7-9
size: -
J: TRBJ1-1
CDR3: CASSSQAGRRNTEAFF
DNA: TGTGCCAGCAGCTCCCAGGCAGGGCGGCGGAACACTGAAGCTTTCTTT

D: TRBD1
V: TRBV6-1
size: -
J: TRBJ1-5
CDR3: CAIGGQGVQPQHF
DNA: TGTGCCATCGGGGGACAGGGGGTTCAGCCCCAGCATTTT

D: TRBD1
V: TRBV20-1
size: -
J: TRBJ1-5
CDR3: CSAGGQQPQHF
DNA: TGCAGTGCCGGGGGACAGCAGCCCCAGCATTTT

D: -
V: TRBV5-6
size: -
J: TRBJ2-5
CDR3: CASSLGSVEGTQYF
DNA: TGTGCCAGCAGCTTGGGTTCGGTGGAGGGGACCCAGTACTTC

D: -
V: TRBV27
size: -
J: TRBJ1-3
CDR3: CASSLGARGNTIYF
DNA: TGTGCCAGCAGTTTGGGGGCACGAGGAAACACCATATATTTT

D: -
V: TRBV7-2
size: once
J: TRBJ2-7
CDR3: CASSLRREFDEQYF
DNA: TGTGCCAGCAGCCTCCGCCGCGAGTTTGACGAGCAGTACTTC

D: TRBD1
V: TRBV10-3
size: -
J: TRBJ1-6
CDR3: CAISEGTGGESLHF
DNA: TGTGCCATCAGTGAGGGGACAGGGGGCGAATCCCTCCACTTT

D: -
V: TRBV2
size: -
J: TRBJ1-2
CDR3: CASSGARSEGYTF
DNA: TGTGCCAGCAGTGGAGCCCGGTCGGAGGGCTACACCTTC

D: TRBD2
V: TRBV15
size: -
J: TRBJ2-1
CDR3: CATSRDLLLAGGNEQFF
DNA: TGTGCCACCAGCAGAGATCTTCTACTAGCGGGCGGCAATGAGCAGTTCTTC

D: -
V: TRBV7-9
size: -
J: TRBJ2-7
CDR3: CASTDRDSYEQYF
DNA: TGTGCCAGCACCGACCGGGACTCCTACGAGCAGTACTTC

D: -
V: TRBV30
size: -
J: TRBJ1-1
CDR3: CAWRSRTAVGEAFF
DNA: TGTGCCTGGAGGAGTCGGACAGCTGTAGGTGAAGCTTTCTTT

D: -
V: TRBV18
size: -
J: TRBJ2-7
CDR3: CASSPPLENEQYF
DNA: TGTGCCAGCTCACCACCCCTAGAGAACGAGCAGTACTTC

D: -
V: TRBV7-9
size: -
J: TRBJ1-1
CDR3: CASSIYSTEAFF
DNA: TGTGCCAGCAGCATATACAGCACTGAAGCTTTCTTT

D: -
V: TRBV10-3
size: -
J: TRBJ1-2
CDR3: CAIREEGLYGYTF
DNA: TGTGCCATCAGGGAGGAAGGACTCTATGGCTACACCTTC

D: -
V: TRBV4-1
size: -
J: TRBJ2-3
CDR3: CASSLPGTFWQYF
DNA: TGCGCCAGCAGCCTTCCCGGGACTTTTTGGCAGTATTTT

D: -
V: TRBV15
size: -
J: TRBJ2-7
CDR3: CATSRDADYYEQYF
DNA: TGTGCCACCAGCAGAGACGCAGATTACTACGAGCAGTACTTC

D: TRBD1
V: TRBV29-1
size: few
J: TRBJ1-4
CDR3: CSTWTGENEKLFF
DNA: TGCAGCACCTGGACAGGGGAAAATGAAAAACTGTTTTTT

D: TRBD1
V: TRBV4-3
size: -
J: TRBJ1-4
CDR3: CASSRDSSTNEKLFF
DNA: TGCGCCAGCAGTCGGGACAGTTCAACTAATGAAAAACTGTTTTTT

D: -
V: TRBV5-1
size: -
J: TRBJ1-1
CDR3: CASSPPGGNTEAFF
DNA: TGCGCCAGCAGCCCGCCGGGGGGCAACACTGAAGCTTTCTTT

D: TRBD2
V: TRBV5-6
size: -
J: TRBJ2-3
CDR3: CASSSQRGGTDTQYF
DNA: TGTGCCAGCAGCTCGCAGCGGGGGGGCACAGATACGCAGTATTTT

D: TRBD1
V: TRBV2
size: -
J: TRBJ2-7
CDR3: CASLLLRGLPYEQYF
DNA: TGTGCCAGCCTTTTACTCAGGGGGCTGCCCTACGAGCAGTACTTC

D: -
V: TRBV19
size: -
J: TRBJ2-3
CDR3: CASSVIEASTDTQYF
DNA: TGTGCCAGTAGTGTAATTGAGGCTAGCACAGATACGCAGTATTTT

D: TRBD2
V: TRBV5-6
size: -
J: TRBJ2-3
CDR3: CASRISGGSTDTQYF
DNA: TGTGCCAGCAGGATTAGCGGGGGCAGCACAGATACGCAGTATTTT

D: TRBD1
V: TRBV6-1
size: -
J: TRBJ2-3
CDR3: CASTIGQGSTDTQYF
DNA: TGTGCCAGCACCATCGGACAGGGTAGCACAGATACGCAGTATTTT

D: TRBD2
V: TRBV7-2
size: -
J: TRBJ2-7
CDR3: CASSLGLAGRVYEQYF
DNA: TGTGCCAGCAGCTTAGGACTAGCGGGTCGGGTCTACGAGCAGTACTTC

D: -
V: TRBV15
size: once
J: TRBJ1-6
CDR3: CATSRDTSGFYNSPLHF
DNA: TGTGCCACCAGCAGAGATACCTCAGGGTTCTATAATTCACCCCTCCACTTT

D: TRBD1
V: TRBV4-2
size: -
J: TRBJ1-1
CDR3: CASSHDRGGPEAFF
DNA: TGTGCCAGCAGCCACGACAGGGGGGGACCTGAAGCTTTCTTT

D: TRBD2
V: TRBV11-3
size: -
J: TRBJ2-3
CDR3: CASSYGTSGYTDTQYF
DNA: TGTGCCAGCAGCTATGGGACTAGCGGATACACAGATACGCAGTATTTT

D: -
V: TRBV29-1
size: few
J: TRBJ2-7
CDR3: CSVELQDYEQYF
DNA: TGCAGCGTTGAACTCCAGGACTACGAGCAGTACTTC

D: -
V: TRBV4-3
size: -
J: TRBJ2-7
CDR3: CASSQDKGAPSEQYF
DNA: TGCGCCAGCAGCCAAGATAAGGGAGCGCCCTCCGAGCAGTACTTC

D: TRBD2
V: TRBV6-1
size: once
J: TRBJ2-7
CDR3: CASSETRLAGGTLYEQYF
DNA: TGTGCCAGCAGTGAAACCCGACTAGCGGGAGGTACTCTCTACGAGCAGTACTTC

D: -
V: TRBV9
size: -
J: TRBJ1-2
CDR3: CASSVGGNYGYTF
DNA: TGTGCCAGCAGCGTAGGCGGTAACTATGGCTACACCTTC

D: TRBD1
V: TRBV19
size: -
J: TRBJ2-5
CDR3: CASSMRQGIQETQYF
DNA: TGTGCCAGTAGTATGAGACAGGGTATCCAAGAGACCCAGTACTTC

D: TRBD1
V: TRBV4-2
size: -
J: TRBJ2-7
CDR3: CASSQEGTGNYEQYF
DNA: TGTGCCAGCAGCCAAGAGGGGACAGGGAACTACGAGCAGTACTTC

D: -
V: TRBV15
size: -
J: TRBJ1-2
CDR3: CATSRERAGYTF
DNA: TGTGCCACCAGCAGAGAGAGGGCCGGCTACACCTTC

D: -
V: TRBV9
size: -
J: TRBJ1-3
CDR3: CASSVGQTGSGNTIYF
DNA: TGTGCCAGCAGCGTCGGCCAGACAGGCTCTGGAAACACCATATATTTT

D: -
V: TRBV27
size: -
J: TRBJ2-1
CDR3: CASSLYGTSGGNEQFF
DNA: TGTGCCAGCAGTTTGTACGGGACATCGGGGGGCAATGAGCAGTTCTTC

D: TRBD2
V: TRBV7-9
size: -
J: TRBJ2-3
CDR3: CASRLSGSTDTQYF
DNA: TGTGCCAGCAGGCTTAGCGGGAGCACAGATACGCAGTATTTT

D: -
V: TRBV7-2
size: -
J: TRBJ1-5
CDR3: CASSLGGGGGNQPQHF
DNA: TGTGCCAGCAGCTTGGGGGGGGGCGGTGGCAATCAGCCCCAGCATTTT